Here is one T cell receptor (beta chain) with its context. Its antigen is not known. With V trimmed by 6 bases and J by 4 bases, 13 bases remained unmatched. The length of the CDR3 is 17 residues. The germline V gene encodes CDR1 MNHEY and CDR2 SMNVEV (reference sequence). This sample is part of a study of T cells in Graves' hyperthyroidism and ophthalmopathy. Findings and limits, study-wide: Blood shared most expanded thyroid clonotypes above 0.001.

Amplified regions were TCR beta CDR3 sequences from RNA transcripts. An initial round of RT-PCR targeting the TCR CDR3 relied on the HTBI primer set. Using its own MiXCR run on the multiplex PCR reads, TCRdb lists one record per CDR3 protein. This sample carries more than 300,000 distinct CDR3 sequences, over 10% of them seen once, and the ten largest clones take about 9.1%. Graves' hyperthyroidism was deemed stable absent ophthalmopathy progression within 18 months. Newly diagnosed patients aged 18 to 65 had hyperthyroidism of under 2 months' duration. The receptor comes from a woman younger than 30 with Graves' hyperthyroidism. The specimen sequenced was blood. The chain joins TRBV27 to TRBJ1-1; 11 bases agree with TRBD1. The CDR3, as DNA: TGTGCCAGCAGCCCTACCGGGACAGGGGGGAGTAGCACTGAAGCTTTCTTT. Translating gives CASSPTGTGGSSTEAFF.